This TCR beta chain was sequenced during a study of blood T cell repertoires in COVID-19. Study information: Whether acute or convalescent, the COVID-19 samples came from the United States, Italy and Spain. From T cells, B-cell-depleted T cells, or PBMCs came the material, which was cDNA or gDNA.

As concerns this clone: Other DNA sequences of this sample code for an identical CDR3.

TCRdb's copy holds only in-frame clones and misses some; the assay was immunoSEQ multiplex PCR. The sample contains some 210,000 clones, around 84% of which appear only once. Individuals drawn from approximately 26 US areas were about 18 to 90 years old. Participants' own reports of clinical history determined their cohort assignment. This CDR3 is built from 14 residues. Trimming stripped 4 bases from V and 0 bases from J, with 7 bases between. Germline-derived CDR1 and CDR2 are SGHDT and YYEEEE. The sequenced sample consisted of PBMCs or T cells enriched from blood (not recorded which). This rearrangement joins TRBV5-6 to TRBJ2-2; D may be TRBD2 (6 bases). This TCR came from a man younger than 40 with acute COVID-19. CDR3 bases: TGTGCCAGCAGCCGGGACTCGAACACCGGGGAGCTGTTTTTT. Translation gives CASSRDSNTGELFF.